The T cell receptor beta chain described here comes from a study of shared clonotypes between healthy human individuals. DNA input for the unsorted PBMC replicate PCRs was about 280 ng, tens of thousands of T cell genomes. Sequencing was performed with immunoSEQ multiplex PCR; in TCRdb, only in-frame clones are kept and a portion is missing. Of some 470,000 clones in the sample, 70% to 80% are singletons; the top ten hold roughly 13%. The V gene's germline CDR1 is LNHDA and CDR2 SQIVND (reference sequence). The V end was cut by 5 bases, the J end by 6 bases, with 19 bases between. This CDR3 has 15 amino acids.

The origin of this receptor is a woman in her forties in good health. Some clones in this sample may be carry-over from other donors' samples. The sample was PBMCs. The chain recombines TRBV19 with TRBJ1-1; a possible D gene is TRBD1 (6 bases). The CDR3, as DNA: TGTGCCAGTAGTCCCGGGACACTTAGCGTCGCTGAAGCTTTCTTT. Amino acids: CASSPGTLSVAEAFF.